The rows below give T cell receptor beta chains drawn from one sample of a study of T cell changes during pregnancy in multiple sclerosis. Measured with immunoSEQ multiplex PCR; TCRdb has only the in-frame clones, and not every one. The sample has roughly 72,000 clones, roughly 92% seen once. The sample consisted of CD4+ T cells from peripheral blood mononuclear cells, taken before pregnancy. Receptors originate from a female donor with multiple sclerosis, enrolled in a pregnancy study. The CDR3 runs from the conserved cysteine through the conserved F or W. D genes are given only for firm matches. Clone size appears in some rows only: once, few, many, or a class for an expanded clone.

TRBJ2-4 | - | TRBD1 | TRBV9 | TGTGCCAGCAGCGTACGCCCGGGACAGATAATAGCCAAAAACATTCAGTACTTC | CASSVRPGQIIAKNIQYF
TRBJ1-5 | - | - | TRBV7-8 | TGTGCCAGCAGCAGGAGCCGGGGGATTAATCAGCCCCAGCATTTT | CASSRSRGINQPQHF
TRBJ1-4 | - | - | TRBV7-9 | TGTGCCAGCAGCTTAGGGTTTGAGGGAAAACTGTTTTTT | CASSLGFEGKLFF
TRBJ1-1 | - | TRBD1 | TRBV29-1 | TGCAGCGTTGGACAGGGGGCTTTGAACACTGAAGCTTTCTTT | CSVGQGALNTEAFF
TRBJ2-3 | once | TRBD1 | TRBV6-6 | TGTGCCAGCAGTTCCCCACAGGGGGAGGGCACAGATACGCAGTATTTT | CASSSPQGEGTDTQYF
TRBJ1-2 | few | - | TRBV18 | TGTGCCAGCTCACCACCGAAACACGGGTTTAATCGAACCTTC | CASSPPKHGFNRTF
TRBJ2-2 | - | - | TRBV4-2 | TGTGCCAGCAGCCAGATGGCGGGCGGTGACACCGGGGAGCTGTTTTTT | CASSQMAGGDTGELFF
TRBJ2-7 | - | - | TRBV6-6 | TGTGCCAGCAGTTACGCCGGCCTTTGGACGGGGTACGAGCAGTACTTC | CASSYAGLWTGYEQYF
TRBJ2-5 | once | TRBD2 | TRBV2 | TGTGCCAGCAAGACTAGCGGGGGGGAGACCCAGTACTTC | CASKTSGGETQYF
TRBJ2-1 | - | TRBD2 | TRBV15 | TGTGCCACCAGCAGAGATCCACTAGCGGGGATCAATGAGCAGTTCTTC | CATSRDPLAGINEQFF
TRBJ1-2 | - | - | TRBV21-1 | TGTGCCACCTTGACAGGGAGCGGCTACACCTTC | CATLTGSGYTF
TRBJ2-7 | - | - | TRBV5-1 | TGCGCCAGCAGCCAAGGACAGTCCTACGAGCAGTACTTC | CASSQGQSYEQYF
TRBJ2-7 | - | - | TRBV5-1 | TGCGCCAGCAGCTTGGCCGGGGGGCAAGAGCAGTACTTC | CASSLAGGQEQYF
TRBJ1-2 | - | - | TRBV19 | TGTGCCAGTATCCTAAGGGGAACCTATGGCTACACCTTC | CASILRGTYGYTF
TRBJ2-7 | - | - | TRBV6-1 | TGTGCCAGCAGTGAAACAACAGGGAACGCGCAGTACTTC | CASSETTGNAQYF
TRBJ1-1 | once | - | TRBV5-1 | TGCGCCAGCAGCTTGGCTTACGGCGGGAACACTGAAGCTTTCTTT | CASSLAYGGNTEAFF
TRBJ2-1 | - | - | TRBV5-5 | TGTGCCAGCAGCTTCCCACATTCCGATGAGCAGTTCTTC | CASSFPHSDEQFF
TRBJ2-5 | - | TRBD2 | TRBV5-1 | TGCGCCAGCAGCCCAACTAGCGCGGGGACCCAGTACTTC | CASSPTSAGTQYF
TRBJ2-1 | - | - | TRBV6-7 | TGTGCCAGCAGTTATGACTATGGGACTTACAATGAGCAGTTCTTC | CASSYDYGTYNEQFF
TRBJ2-3 | once | TRBD1 | TRBV7-8 | TGTGCCAGCAGCTTAGGAAGGACAGGGTCTGGCAGGGGACGGACAGATACGCAGTATTTT | CASSLGRTGSGRGRTDTQYF
TRBJ2-3 | - | - | TRBV19 | TGTGCCAGTAGAGGGGCTTCCCCCCTCACAGATACGCAGTATTTT | CASRGASPLTDTQYF
TRBJ2-7 | - | - | TRBV30 | TGTGCCTGGAGTGTGGGGAGTATGAATTCTGGCGAGCAGTACTTC | CAWSVGSMNSGEQYF
TRBJ2-5 | - | - | TRBV4-1 | TGCGCCAGCAGCCAAGAGGCAGGGCCAGTGGTTGGGACCCAGTACTTC | CASSQEAGPVVGTQYF
TRBJ2-5 | - | - | TRBV18 | TGTGCCAGCTCACCTAAAGAGACCCAGTACTTC | CASSPKETQYF
TRBJ1-5 | - | - | TRBV28 | TGTGCCAGCACCCTCAAGAACAGCCTTCCCCAGCATTTT | CASTLKNSLPQHF
TRBJ1-5 | few | - | TRBV5-5 | TGTGCCAGCAGCTTATCAGGGGTAAGCCATCAGCCCCAGCATTTT | CASSLSGVSHQPQHF
TRBJ2-5 | - | TRBD2 | TRBV28 | TGTGCCAGCAGTTCCATGGGACTAGCGGGGTACCAAGAGACCCAGTACTTC | CASSSMGLAGYQETQYF
TRBJ1-2 | - | TRBD1 | TRBV30 | TGTGCCTGGGTCACAGGGGACTATGGCTACACCTTC | CAWVTGDYGYTF
TRBJ1-1 | - | - | TRBV7-3 | TGTGCCAGCAGCCCCCAGGGGACCTCGGCTGAAGCTTTCTTT | CASSPQGTSAEAFF
TRBJ2-7 | - | - | TRBV4-2 | TGTGCCAGCAGCCAAGATCGGGGAACCTACGAGCAGTACTTC | CASSQDRGTYEQYF
TRBJ2-3 | - | TRBD2 | TRBV5-1 | TGCGCCAGCAGTTTCCTAGCGGGGGGGCAGGGAGATACGCAGTATTTT | CASSFLAGGQGDTQYF
TRBJ2-3 | - | TRBD2 | TRBV19 | TGTGCCAGTAGTGAACTAGCGGGGGGCACAGATACGCAGTATTTT | CASSELAGGTDTQYF
TRBJ2-1 | - | TRBD1 | TRBV5-6 | TGTGCCAGCAGCGCCCCTACGCAAAACGCAGGGGGTGAGCAGTTCTTC | CASSAPTQNAGGEQFF
TRBJ1-2 | - | - | TRBV18 | TGTGCCAGCTCACCACCCAGGGGATGGGGTGGCTACACCTTC | CASSPPRGWGGYTF
TRBJ2-7 | - | TRBD2 | TRBV10-3 | TGTGCCATCAGAAGCGGGAGCGGGTCTTACGAGCAGTACTTC | CAIRSGSGSYEQYF
TRBJ1-6 | - | TRBD1 | TRBV5-5 | TGTGCCAGCAGCCGTACAGGGGGACTTGGTTCACCCCTCCACTTT | CASSRTGGLGSPLHF
TRBJ2-1 | - | TRBD2 | TRBV4-1 | TGCGCCAGCAGCCCCCGTTGGGGGGGGAGCTCCTACAATGAGCAGTTCTTC | CASSPRWGGSSYNEQFF
TRBJ2-6 | - | TRBD1 | TRBV13 | TGTGCCAGCAGGACAGGGGCACCGTCTGGGGCCAACGTCCTGACTTTC | CASRTGAPSGANVLTF
TRBJ2-3 | - | TRBD2 | TRBV25-1 | TGTGCCAGCAGTGACGTACCTAGCGGGGGGGCAGATACGCAGTATTTT | CASSDVPSGGADTQYF
TRBJ2-1 | - | TRBD2 | TRBV19 | TGTGCCAGTGGACTAGCGGGCTACAATGAGCAGTTCTTC | CASGLAGYNEQFF
TRBJ2-5 | - | - | TRBV11-2 | TGTGCCAGCAGCTTAACCGTTAGCCGGGAGACCCAGTACTTC | CASSLTVSRETQYF
TRBJ2-2 | - | TRBD1 | TRBV5-4 | TGTGCCAGCACTCCCGGGACAGGGTTTACTAACGGGGAGCTGTTTTTT | CASTPGTGFTNGELFF
TRBJ2-1 | few | TRBD1 | TRBV7-3 | TGTGCCAGCAGTCTGCATCCCGGGACAGGGGAGCAGTTCTTC | CASSLHPGTGEQFF
TRBJ1-1 | - | - | TRBV7-2 | TGTGCCAGCAGCTTAACGGGGAGACGGGAAGCTTTCTTT | CASSLTGRREAFF
TRBJ2-3 | - | - | TRBV4-1 | TGCGCCAGCAGCCTCCTCAGCGGTATTGGCACAGATACGCAGTATTTT | CASSLLSGIGTDTQYF
TRBJ1-3 | once | - | TRBV18 | TGTGCCAGCTCACTTGGGACTCTACTCTCTGGAAACACCATATATTTT | CASSLGTLLSGNTIYF
TRBJ1-2 | - | - | TRBV6-1 | TGTGCCAGCAGTGAGTACCTCGGAGCAGACCCCTCTAACTATGGCTACACCTTC | CASSEYLGADPSNYGYTF